Included here is one TCR beta chain sequence, with context. The target of this receptor is not known. No qualities accompany the bases; no much larger clone lies one base away. Participants in the prospective study were aged roughly 18 to 95 years, lived in some 24 United States geographic areas, and enrolled through a virtual design. In the prospective study, cohorts were assigned on the basis of participant-reported clinical history obtained from a screening survey and a study questionnaire. A participant counted as exposed if, within 2 weeks of entering the study, that participant had been in contact with someone who had a PCR-confirmed or clinician-diagnosed COVID-19 case. Each participant in the prospective study had whole blood, serum and a nasopharyngeal or oropharyngeal swab collected by mobile phlebotomists. Additional blood draws and questionnaires over an approximately two-month period could optionally be provided by prospective study participants. Prospective study blood samples were shipped either frozen or at room temperature before DNA extraction.

The immunoSEQ Assay, a bias-controlled multiplex PCR, was used to amplify TCRbeta CDR3 regions from genomic DNA. In the authors' own workflow: The number of nucleated cells in each sample was estimated by amplification of reference gene primers within the assay. Sequence reads were collapsed and filtered to measure the absolute abundance of every unique TCRbeta CDR3 rearrangement. For each sample, productive Simpson clonality was calculated as the square root of Simpson's diversity index across productive rearrangements. Imported from immuneACCESS, the table was reduced by TCRdb to in-frame sequences with V and J called. These copies leave out some clones; in studies compared against another copy, an unresolved V gene accounts for under half, and the cause of the remainder is not known. That table is the source of V, J and clone size, and D and trimming were worked out from the DNA. The table for this sample lists 300,000 or so clones; around nine tenths of them were counted only once. Clones ranked in the top ten supply roughly 2.9% of the sample.

Looking up the germline V gene (reference sequence) yields CDR1 SEHNR and CDR2 FQNEAQ. The CDR3 runs 15 amino acids, cysteine and phenylalanine included. The only DNA kept is the CDR3, 45 bases in frame from the first base. Unmatched junction bases come to 7, with V trimmed by 5 bases and J by 2 bases. These data belong to a study of blood T cell repertoires in COVID-19 (dated by TCRdb to 2020 to 2022). Regarding the study in general: The collaborator samples originated in the United States, Italy and Spain and spanned the acute and convalescent phases of COVID-19. The material from the prospective study consisted of cDNA or gDNA derived from T cells, B-cell-depleted T cells, or PBMCs. Subjects who had been exposed to COVID-19, were actively infected with it, or had recovered from it provided the deeply sampled blood TCRbeta repertoires that made up the dataset. Samples were obtained from the ongoing ImmuneRACE study (first 160 participants) and from 950 to 1,500 subjects provided by 6 global collaborators. The repertoires were made available in a free public database intended to serve as a resource for research on the immune response to SARS-CoV-2. Where HLA class I and class II types were available, the types were taken from metadata supplied by the sample provider, not from assay-based typing. A de-identified subject ID, COVID-19 status, age in years and sex were almost always included in the sample metadata. Here is what the overall study found, with its caveats: The amount of clinical and demographic metadata varied by source and participant and was provided uncurated.

The chain is made from TRBV7-9 and TRBJ2-7, and 9 bases in between align with TRBD2. The source material was PBMCs or T cells enriched from blood (not recorded which). The receptor comes from a woman aged 45-59 years who had been exposed to COVID-19. CDR3 region: CASSILAGSPYEQYF. The nucleotides read TGTGCCAGCAGCATCCTAGCGGGGTCTCCCTACGAGCAGTACTTC. This CDR3, with the reference TRBV7-9 and TRBJ2-7 proteins standing in past its ends, gives the full variable domain DTGVSQNPRHKITKRGQNVTFRCDPISEHNRLYWYRQTLGQGPEFLTYFQNEAQLEKSRLLSDRFSAERPKGSFSTLEIQRTEQGDSAMYLCASSILAGSPYEQYFGPGTRLTVT.